This T cell receptor (beta chain) is from a study of early T cells in non-severe SARS-CoV-2 infection. Study-wide background: Sequencing of unsorted whole blood was done on bulk RNA, leaving chains unpaired. General study findings and limits: There was a bias toward anti-spike CD8 responses in VDJdb matching, which missed private and CD4 specificities.

Deletions cut 7 bases from V and 7 bases from J, with 20 bases between. CDR1 MNHEY and CDR2 SVGEGT come from the germline V gene. The CDR3 loop spans 14 amino acids. This clonotype was detected many times. Its target is not known. Attachment of unique molecular identifiers was made to individual cDNA molecules. TCRdb analysed the 5' RACE reads with MiXCR anew, one entry per CDR3 protein. The sample has 25,000 to 35,000 distinct CDR3 sequences, under 6% seen once. J is TRBJ2-7 and V is TRBV6-2 or TRBV6-3; no clear D. This receptor was identified in an adult who was a healthcare worker with PCR-confirmed SARS-CoV-2 infection or an uninfected control (not recorded which). Sequenced sample: whole blood. CDR3 in DNA: TGTGCCAGCAAATTGAGAGATTTGAAGAGGGAGCAGTACTTC. It translates to CASKLRDLKREQYF.